A selection of T cell receptor beta chains follows, all from one sample in a study of early T cells in non-severe SARS-CoV-2 infection. TCRdb analysed the 5' RACE reads with MiXCR anew, one entry per CDR3 protein. The sample records approximately 70,000 distinct CDR3 sequences, 4% to 6% being singletons. This specimen consisted of whole blood, obtained at baseline. The receptors here all came from an adult who was a healthcare worker with PCR-confirmed SARS-CoV-2 infection or an uninfected control (not recorded which). The donor label of this sample is uncertain. Both conserved end residues are part of each CDR3. Each record gives: clone size, V gene, D gene, J gene, CDR3 protein, CDR3 DNA. A D gene is named only where the DNA matches it firmly. Clone size is stated in some rows and not others, as once, few, many or a class when expanded.

few	TRBV6-2/TRBV6-3	NA	TRBJ2-3	CASRTWAGSLTDTQYF	TGTGCCAGCAGGACCTGGGCCGGCAGCCTCACAGATACGCAGTATTTT
NA	TRBV6-6	NA	TRBJ2-5	CASSHRGYQETQYF	TGTGCCAGCAGTCACCGGGGGTACCAAGAGACCCAGTACTTC
many	TRBV20-1	NA	TRBJ1-5	CSASTGDQPQHF	TGCAGTGCTAGTACGGGGGATCAGCCCCAGCATTTT
many	TRBV19	NA	TRBJ1-5	CASSMSGGVGISNQPQHF	TGTGCCAGTAGTATGAGCGGGGGGGTCGGAATCAGCAATCAGCCCCAGCATTTT
few	TRBV7-9	NA	TRBJ2-3	CASSLGDSTDTQYF	TGTGCCAGCAGCTTAGGGGACAGCACAGATACGCAGTATTTT
many	TRBV7-9	TRBD1	TRBJ1-4	CASSLAQGASEKLFF	TGTGCCAGCAGCTTAGCCCAGGGGGCGAGTGAAAAACTGTTTTTT
many	TRBV20-1	TRBD2	TRBJ2-3	CSASPGGAGTDTQYF	TGCAGTGCTAGTCCCGGGGGGGCGGGGACAGATACGCAGTATTTT
many	TRBV19	TRBD2	TRBJ2-1	CASSKPGTSGVDEQFF	TGTGCCAGTAGTAAGCCCGGGACTAGCGGGGTGGATGAGCAGTTCTTC
few	TRBV7-9	NA	TRBJ1-1	CASSPTKQGNTEAFF	TGTGCCAGCAGCCCTACCAAACAGGGGAACACTGAAGCTTTCTTT
many	TRBV10-3	TRBD1	TRBJ1-1	CAIKGQGAGTEAFF	TGTGCCATCAAGGGACAGGGGGCAGGCACTGAAGCTTTCTTT
many	TRBV25-1	TRBD1	TRBJ2-7	CASSAPGTGGYEQYF	TGTGCCAGCAGTGCCCCCGGGACAGGGGGATACGAGCAGTACTTC
many	TRBV6-5	TRBD2	TRBJ2-3	CASRFRHPGTRTDTQYF	TGTGCCAGCAGATTTCGTCACCCCGGGACTAGAACAGATACGCAGTATTTT
few	TRBV5-4	NA	TRBJ2-3	CASSLVVPSGTDTQYF	TGTGCCAGCAGCTTAGTCGTTCCTAGCGGCACAGATACGCAGTATTTT
few	TRBV3-1	NA	TRBJ1-3	CASSRRLEYSGNTIYF	TGTGCCAGCAGCCGCCGTTTGGAATACTCTGGAAACACCATATATTTT
NA	TRBV27	TRBD1	TRBJ1-1	CASTGQGRAEAFF	TGTGCCAGCACCGGACAGGGGCGGGCTGAAGCTTTCTTT
few	TRBV28	NA	TRBJ2-1	CASSPSDEQFF	TGTGCCAGCAGCCCCTCGGATGAGCAGTTCTTC
NA	TRBV30	NA	TRBJ1-5	CAWSVHGLLNQPQHF	TGTGCCTGGAGTGTACACGGGCTACTCAATCAGCCCCAGCATTTT
NA	TRBV3-1	NA	TRBJ2-7	CASSPGAYEQYF	TGTGCCAGCAGCCCTGGGGCCTACGAGCAGTACTTC
NA	TRBV6-5	TRBD1	TRBJ1-2	CASTPQGGYGYTF	TGTGCCAGCACGCCACAGGGGGGCTATGGCTACACCTTC
many	TRBV20-1	NA	TRBJ1-2	CSARVGETYGYTF	TGCAGTGCTAGAGTCGGTGAAACCTATGGCTACACCTTC
many	TRBV11-2	TRBD1	TRBJ1-4	CASSLNQGGEKLFF	TGTGCCAGCAGCTTAAATCAGGGGGGAGAAAAACTGTTTTTT
few	TRBV20-1	NA	TRBJ1-5	CSASGRDPRNQPQHF	TGCAGTGCTAGCGGTAGGGACCCCCGAAATCAGCCCCAGCATTTT
few	TRBV2	NA	TRBJ2-7	CASIPGLKDEQYF	TGTGCCAGCATCCCGGGACTTAAGGACGAGCAGTACTTC
many	TRBV7-9	TRBD1	TRBJ1-4	CASSLARDRDEKLFF	TGTGCCAGCAGCTTAGCGAGGGACAGGGATGAAAAACTGTTTTTT
NA	TRBV28	TRBD1	TRBJ1-2	CASSPGQGSYGYTF	TGTGCCAGCAGTCCGGGACAGGGATCCTATGGCTACACCTTC
few	TRBV10-1	NA	TRBJ2-7	CASSETSYEQYF	TGCGCCAGCAGTGAGACCTCCTACGAGCAGTACTTC
many	TRBV6-6	NA	TRBJ2-5	CASTRTRDSRRQETQYF	TGTGCCAGCACACGAACGCGGGACAGCAGGCGGCAAGAGACCCAGTACTTC
NA	TRBV24-1	NA	TRBJ2-1	CATSDLTGTLNEQFF	TGTGCCACCAGTGATTTGACCGGGACACTCAATGAGCAGTTCTTC
many	TRBV5-1	TRBD1	TRBJ2-5	CASSSTGGTGGEEETQYF	TGCGCCAGCAGCTCGACCGGCGGGACAGGGGGCGAAGAAGAGACCCAGTACTTC
many	TRBV6-6	TRBD1	TRBJ2-7	CASSYAGTGNEQYF	TGTGCCAGCAGTTACGCCGGGACAGGGAACGAGCAGTACTTC
many	TRBV30	TRBD1	TRBJ2-7	CAWSPGQGITYEQYF	TGTGCCTGGAGTCCTGGACAGGGGATAACCTACGAGCAGTACTTC